In its sample, the clone carrying this TCR beta chain was seen a few times. Its cognate antigen is unknown. These data are taken from a study of human T cells and chemical hapten exposure. The overall study: A 2 cm by 2 cm inner upper arm patch received 2% DPC for sensitization.

V dropped 4 bases and J dropped 5; count of bases not matched to a gene: 9. CDR1 and CDR2 (germline): SGHTA, FQGNSA. The CDR3 has 16 residues. TCRdb fed the RACE reads into MiXCR, producing one record per CDR3 protein. The table includes roughly 250,000 distinct CDR3 sequences, approximately 8.4% detected once. Time point indicated: pre-sensitization, week 0. Specified treatment: therapeutic diphenylcyclopropenone sensitization with weekly scalp DPC. Study-wide results and limits: Counts of expanded TCRs at PT1 were positively correlated with patch test score.

The sequence was collected from a woman in her thirties or forties with alopecia areata. Some clones in this sample may be carry-over from other donors' samples. This specimen was whole blood, taken in connection with sensitization to the hapten diphenylcyclopropenone (DPC). The chain links TRBV7-2 to TRBJ2-2, with 8 bases matching TRBD2. CDR3 nucleotide sequence: TGTGCCAGCAGCTCCCAAGCGGGAGCGGGGACCGGGGAGCTGTTTTTT. Translation: CASSSQAGAGTGELFF.